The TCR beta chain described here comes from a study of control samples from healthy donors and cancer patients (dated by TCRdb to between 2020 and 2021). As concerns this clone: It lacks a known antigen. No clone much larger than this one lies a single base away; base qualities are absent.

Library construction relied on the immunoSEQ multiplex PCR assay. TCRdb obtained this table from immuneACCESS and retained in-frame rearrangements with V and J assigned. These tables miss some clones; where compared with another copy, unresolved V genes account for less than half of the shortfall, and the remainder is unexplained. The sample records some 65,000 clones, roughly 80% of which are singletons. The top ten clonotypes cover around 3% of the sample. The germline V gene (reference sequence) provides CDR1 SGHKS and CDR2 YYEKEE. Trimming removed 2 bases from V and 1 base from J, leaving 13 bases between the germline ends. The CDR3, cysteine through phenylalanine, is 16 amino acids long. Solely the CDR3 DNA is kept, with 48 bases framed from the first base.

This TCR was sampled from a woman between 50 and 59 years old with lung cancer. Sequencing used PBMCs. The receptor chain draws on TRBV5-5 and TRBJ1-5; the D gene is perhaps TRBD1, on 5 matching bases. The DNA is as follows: TGTGCCAGCAGCTTCGGGGCGAGGGAAAGCAATCAGCCCCAGCATTTT. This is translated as CASSFGARESNQPQHF. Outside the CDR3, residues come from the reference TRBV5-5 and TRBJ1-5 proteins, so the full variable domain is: DAGVTQSPTHLIKTRGQQVTLRCSPISGHKSVSWYQQVLGQGPQFIFQYYEKEERGRGNFPDRFSARQFPNYSSELNVNALLLGDSALYLCASSFGARESNQPQHFGDGTRLSIL.